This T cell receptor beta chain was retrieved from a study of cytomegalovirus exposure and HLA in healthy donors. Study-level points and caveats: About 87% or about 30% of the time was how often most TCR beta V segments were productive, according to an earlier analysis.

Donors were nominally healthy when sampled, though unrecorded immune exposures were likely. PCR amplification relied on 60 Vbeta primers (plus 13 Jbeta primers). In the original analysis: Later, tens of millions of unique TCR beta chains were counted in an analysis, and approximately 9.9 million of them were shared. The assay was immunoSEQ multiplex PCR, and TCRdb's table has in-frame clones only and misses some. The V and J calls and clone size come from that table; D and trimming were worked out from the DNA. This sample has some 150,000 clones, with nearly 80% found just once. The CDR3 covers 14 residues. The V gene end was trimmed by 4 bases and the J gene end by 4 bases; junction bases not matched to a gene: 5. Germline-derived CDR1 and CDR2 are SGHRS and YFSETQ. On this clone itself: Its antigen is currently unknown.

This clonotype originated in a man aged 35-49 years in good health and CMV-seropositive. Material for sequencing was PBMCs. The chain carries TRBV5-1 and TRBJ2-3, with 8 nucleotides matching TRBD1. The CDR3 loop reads CASSLQGAPDTQYF. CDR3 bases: TGCGCCAGCAGCCTGCAGGGGGCGCCAGATACGCAGTATTTT.